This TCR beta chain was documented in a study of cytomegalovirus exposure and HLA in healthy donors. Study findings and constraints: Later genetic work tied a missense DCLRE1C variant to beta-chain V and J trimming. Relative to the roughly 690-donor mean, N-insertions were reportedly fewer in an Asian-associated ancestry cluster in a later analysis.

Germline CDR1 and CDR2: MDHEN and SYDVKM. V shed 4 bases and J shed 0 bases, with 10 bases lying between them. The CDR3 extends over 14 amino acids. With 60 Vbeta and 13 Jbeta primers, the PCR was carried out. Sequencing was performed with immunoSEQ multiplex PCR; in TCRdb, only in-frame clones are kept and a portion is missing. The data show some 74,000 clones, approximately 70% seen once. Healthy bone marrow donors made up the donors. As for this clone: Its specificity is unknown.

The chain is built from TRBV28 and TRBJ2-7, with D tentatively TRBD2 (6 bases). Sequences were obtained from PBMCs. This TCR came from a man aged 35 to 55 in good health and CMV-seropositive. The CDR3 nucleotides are TGTGCCAGCAGTTGGAGGGGCGTCTCCTACGAGCAGTACTTC. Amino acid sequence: CASSWRGVSYEQYF.